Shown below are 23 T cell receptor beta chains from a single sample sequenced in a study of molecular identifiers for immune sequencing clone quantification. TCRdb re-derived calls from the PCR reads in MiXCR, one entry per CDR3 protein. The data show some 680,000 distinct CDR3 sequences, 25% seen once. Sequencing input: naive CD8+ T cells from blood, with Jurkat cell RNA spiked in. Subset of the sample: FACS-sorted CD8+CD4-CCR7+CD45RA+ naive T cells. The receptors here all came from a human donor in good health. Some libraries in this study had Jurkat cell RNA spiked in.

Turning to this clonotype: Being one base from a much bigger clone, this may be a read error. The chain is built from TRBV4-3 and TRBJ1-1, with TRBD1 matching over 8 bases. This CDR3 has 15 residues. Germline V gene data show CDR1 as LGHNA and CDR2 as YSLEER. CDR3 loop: CASSQRQGLSTEALF. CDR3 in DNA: TGCGCCAGCAGCCAGCGACAGGGGTTGAGCACTGAAGCTCTCTTT.

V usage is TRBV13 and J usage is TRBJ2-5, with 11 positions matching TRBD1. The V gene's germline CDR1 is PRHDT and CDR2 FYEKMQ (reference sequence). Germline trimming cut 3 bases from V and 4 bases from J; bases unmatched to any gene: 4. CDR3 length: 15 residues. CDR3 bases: TGTGCCAGCAGCTTCGGGACAGGGGGAGGAGAGACCCAGTACTTC. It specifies CASSFGTGGGETQYF. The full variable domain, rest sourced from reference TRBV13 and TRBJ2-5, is AAGVIQSPRHLIKEKRETATLKCYPIPRHDTVYWYQQGPGQDPQFLISFYEKMQSDKGSIPDRFSAQQFSDYHSELNMSSLELGDSALYFCASSFGTGGGETQYFGPGTRLLVL.

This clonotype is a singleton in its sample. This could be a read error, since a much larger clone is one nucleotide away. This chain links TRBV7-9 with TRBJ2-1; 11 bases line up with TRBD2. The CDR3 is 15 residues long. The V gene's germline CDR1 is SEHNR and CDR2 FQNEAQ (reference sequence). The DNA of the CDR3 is TGTGCCAGCAGCGGCGGGACTAGCGGACTAAATGAGCAGTCCTTC. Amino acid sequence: CASSGGTSGLNEQSF.

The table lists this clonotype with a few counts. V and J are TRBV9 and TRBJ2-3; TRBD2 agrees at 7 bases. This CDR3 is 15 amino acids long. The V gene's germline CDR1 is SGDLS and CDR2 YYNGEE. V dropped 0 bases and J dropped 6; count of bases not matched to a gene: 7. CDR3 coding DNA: TGTGCCAGCAGCGTAGCTCGGGACTACATGGATACGCAGTATTTT. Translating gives CASSVARDYMDTQYF.

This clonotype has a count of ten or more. CDR3 coding DNA: TGCAGCGTTGATGCTGAGGGCCCCCCGTACGAGCAGTACTTC. It yields the protein CSVDAEGPPYEQYF. This sequence joins TRBV29-1 and TRBJ2-7, with D perhaps matching TRBD2 (5 bases). V gave up 3 bases and J gave up 4 bases, with 16 bases separating them. CDR3 length: 14 residues. Germline-derived CDR1 and CDR2 are SQVTM and ANQGSEA.

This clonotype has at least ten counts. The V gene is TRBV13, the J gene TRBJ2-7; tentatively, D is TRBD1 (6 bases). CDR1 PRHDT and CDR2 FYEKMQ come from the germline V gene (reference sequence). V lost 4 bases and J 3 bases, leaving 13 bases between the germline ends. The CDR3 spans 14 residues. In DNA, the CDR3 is TGTGCCAGCAGCTCGAGGACAGCCAGCTACGAGCAGTACTTC. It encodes CASSSRTASYEQYF.

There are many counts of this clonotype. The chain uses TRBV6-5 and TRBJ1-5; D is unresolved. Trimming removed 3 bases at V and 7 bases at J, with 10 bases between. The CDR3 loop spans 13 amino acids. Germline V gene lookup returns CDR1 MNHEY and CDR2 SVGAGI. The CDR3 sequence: CASSYGNGQPQHF. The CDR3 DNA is TGTGCCAGCAGTTATGGGAATGGGCAGCCCCAGCATTTT.

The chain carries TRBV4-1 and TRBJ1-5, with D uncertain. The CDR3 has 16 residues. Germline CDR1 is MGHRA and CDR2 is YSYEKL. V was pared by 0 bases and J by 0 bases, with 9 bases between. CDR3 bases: TGCGCCAGCAGCCAAGAATTGCCAGGTAGCAATCAGCCCCAGCATTTT. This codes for CASSQELPGSNQPQHF.

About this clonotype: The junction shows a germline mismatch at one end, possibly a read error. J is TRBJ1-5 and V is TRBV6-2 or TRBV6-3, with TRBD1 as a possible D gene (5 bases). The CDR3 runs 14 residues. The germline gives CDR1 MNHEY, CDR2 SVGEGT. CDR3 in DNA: TGTGCCGGCAGTCCCGGGGCTAGCAATCAGCCCCAGCATTTT. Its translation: CAGSPGASNQPQHF.

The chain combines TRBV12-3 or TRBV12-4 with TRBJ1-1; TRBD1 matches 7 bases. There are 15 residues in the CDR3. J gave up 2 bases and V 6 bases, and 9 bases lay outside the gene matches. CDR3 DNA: TGTGCCAGCAGCCCTAAACAGGGGATAAACACTGAAGCTTTCTTT. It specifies CASSPKQGINTEAFF.

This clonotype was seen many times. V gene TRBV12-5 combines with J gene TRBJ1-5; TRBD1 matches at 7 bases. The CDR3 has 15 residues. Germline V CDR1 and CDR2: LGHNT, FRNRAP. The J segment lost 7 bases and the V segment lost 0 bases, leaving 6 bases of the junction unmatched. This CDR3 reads CASGLVLGGFQPQHF. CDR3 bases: TGTGCTAGTGGTTTGGTATTAGGGGGCTTCCAGCCCCAGCATTTT. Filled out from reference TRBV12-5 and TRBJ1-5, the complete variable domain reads DARVTQTPRHKVTEMGQEVTMRCQPILGHNTVFWYRQTMMQGLELLAYFRNRAPLDDSGMPKDRFSAEMPDATLATLKIQPSEPRDSAVYFCASGLVLGGFQPQHFGDGTRLSIL.

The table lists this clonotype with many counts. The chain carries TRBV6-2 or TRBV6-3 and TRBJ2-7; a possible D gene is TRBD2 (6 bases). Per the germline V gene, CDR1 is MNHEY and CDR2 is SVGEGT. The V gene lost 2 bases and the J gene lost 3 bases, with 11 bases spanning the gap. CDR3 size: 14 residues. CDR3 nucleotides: TGTGCCAGCAGTTACCGTGGCGGGATCTACGAGCAGTACTTC. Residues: CASSYRGGIYEQYF.

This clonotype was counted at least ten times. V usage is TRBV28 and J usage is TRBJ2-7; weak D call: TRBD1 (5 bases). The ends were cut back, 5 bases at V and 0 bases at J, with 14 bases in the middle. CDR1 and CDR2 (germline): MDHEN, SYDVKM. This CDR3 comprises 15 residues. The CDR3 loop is CASSQGAGYSYEQYF. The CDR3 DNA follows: TGTGCCAGCAGTCAAGGGGCAGGCTACTCCTACGAGCAGTACTTC. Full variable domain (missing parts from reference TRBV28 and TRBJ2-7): DVKVTQSSRYLVKRTGEKVFLECVQDMDHENMFWYRQDPGLGLRLIYFSYDVKMKEKGDIPEGYSVSREKKERFSLILESASTNQTSMYLCASSQGAGYSYEQYFGPGTRLTVT.

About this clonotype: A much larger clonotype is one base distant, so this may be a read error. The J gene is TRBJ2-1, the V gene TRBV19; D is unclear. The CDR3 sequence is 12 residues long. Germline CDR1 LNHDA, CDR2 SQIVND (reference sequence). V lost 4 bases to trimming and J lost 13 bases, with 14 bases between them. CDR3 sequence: CASSTLRVPQFF. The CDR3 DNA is TGTGCCAGTAGTACCCTACGGGTACCCCAGTTCTTC.

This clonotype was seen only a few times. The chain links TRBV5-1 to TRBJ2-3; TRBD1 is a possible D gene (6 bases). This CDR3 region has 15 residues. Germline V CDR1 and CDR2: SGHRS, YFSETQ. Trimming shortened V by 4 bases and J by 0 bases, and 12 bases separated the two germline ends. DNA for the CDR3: TGCGCCAGCAGCCAGGTCGACAGGAGCACAGATACGCAGTATTTT. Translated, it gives CASSQVDRSTDTQYF.

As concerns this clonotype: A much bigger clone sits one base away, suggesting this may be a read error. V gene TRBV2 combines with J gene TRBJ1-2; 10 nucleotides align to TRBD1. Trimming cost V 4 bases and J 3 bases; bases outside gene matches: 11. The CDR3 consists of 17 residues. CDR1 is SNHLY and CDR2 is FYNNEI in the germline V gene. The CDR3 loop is CASSGDRGQPADYGYTF. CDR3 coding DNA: TGTGCCAGCAGTGGGGACAGGGGACAACCTGCTGACTATGGCTACACCTTC.

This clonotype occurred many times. CDR3 DNA sequence: TGTGCCAGCAGTTTACCCGACACGTTGGGAAACACTGAAGCTTTCTTT. Amino acid sequence: CASSLPDTLGNTEAFF. The chain recombines TRBV28 with TRBJ1-1; no reliable D call. Germline values: CDR1 MDHEN, CDR2 SYDVKM. This CDR3 comprises 16 residues. The V end lost 2 bases, the J end lost 2 bases, and 15 bases lay between the germline ends.

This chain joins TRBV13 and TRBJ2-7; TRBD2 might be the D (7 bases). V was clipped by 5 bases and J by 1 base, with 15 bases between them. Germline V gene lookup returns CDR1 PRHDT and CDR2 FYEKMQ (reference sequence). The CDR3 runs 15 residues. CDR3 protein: CASSGGGAGSYEQYF. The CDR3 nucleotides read TGTGCCAGCAGCGGAGGGGGGGCAGGGTCCTACGAGCAGTACTTC.

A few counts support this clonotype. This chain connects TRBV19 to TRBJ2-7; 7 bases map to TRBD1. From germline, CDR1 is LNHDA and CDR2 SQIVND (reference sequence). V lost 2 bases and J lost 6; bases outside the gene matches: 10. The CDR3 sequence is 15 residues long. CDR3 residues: CASSIFGQAPAEQYF. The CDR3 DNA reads TGTGCCAGTAGTATATTCGGACAGGCGCCTGCCGAGCAGTACTTC.

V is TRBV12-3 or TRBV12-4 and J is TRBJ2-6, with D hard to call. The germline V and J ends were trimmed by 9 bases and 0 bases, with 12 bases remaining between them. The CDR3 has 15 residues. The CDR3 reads CASCSEISGANVLTF. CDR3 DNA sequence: TGTGCCAGTTGCTCGGAGATCTCTGGGGCCAACGTCCTGACTTTC.

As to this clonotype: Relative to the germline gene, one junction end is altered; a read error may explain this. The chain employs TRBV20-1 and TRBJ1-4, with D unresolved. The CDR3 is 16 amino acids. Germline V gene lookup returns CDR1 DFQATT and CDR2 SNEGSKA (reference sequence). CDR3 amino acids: CSARDRRDATNEKLVF. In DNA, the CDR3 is TGCAGTGCTAGAGATCGGAGGGATGCAACTAATGAAAAACTGGTTTTT.

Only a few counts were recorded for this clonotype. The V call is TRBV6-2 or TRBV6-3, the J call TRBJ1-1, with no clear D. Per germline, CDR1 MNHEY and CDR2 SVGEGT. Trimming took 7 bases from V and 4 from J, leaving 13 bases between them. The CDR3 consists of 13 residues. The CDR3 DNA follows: TGTGCCAGCACCCCCGGATCTGTCACTGAAGCTTTCTTT. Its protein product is CASTPGSVTEAFF.

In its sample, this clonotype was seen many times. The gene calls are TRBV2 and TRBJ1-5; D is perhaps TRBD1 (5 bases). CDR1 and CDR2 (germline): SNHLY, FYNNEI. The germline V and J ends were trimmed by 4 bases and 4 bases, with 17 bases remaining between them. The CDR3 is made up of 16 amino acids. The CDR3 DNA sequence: TGTGCCAGCAGTGTAGAGGGGAGAAGGTCAAATCAGCCCCAGCATTTT. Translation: CASSVEGRRSNQPQHF.